This paragraph reports one T cell receptor (beta chain). No antigen is known for it. Germline assignment: CDR1 MNHEY and CDR2 SMNVEV (reference sequence). The CDR3 is made up of 15 amino acids. V was shortened by 5 bases and J by 15 bases, with 26 bases between the two germline ends. The data derive from a study of cytomegalovirus exposure and HLA in healthy donors. For the study at large: The same platform as the approximately 640 first-cohort repertoires was used for the 95 to 150 validation repertoires, a later analysis reported.

Method: immunoSEQ multiplex PCR; TCRdb's copy keeps in-frame clones and lacks some. The repertoire holds roughly 100,000 clones, with about 88% as singletons. Study outcomes and limitations: The classifier reportedly diagnosed cytomegalovirus status with high specificity and sensitivity.

The sequenced material came from PBMCs. This sequence originates from a woman between 18 and 30 years old in good health and CMV-seropositive. V is TRBV27 and J is TRBJ2-1; tentative D call: TRBD1 (6 bases). CDR3 sequence: CASSPRQDYMKSRFF. CDR3 bases: TGTGCCAGCAGTCCCAGACAGGATTATATGAAAAGCCGGTTCTTC.